This T cell receptor (beta chain) was sequenced for a study of blood T cell repertoires in COVID-19. Study in general: Whether acute or convalescent, the COVID-19 samples came from the United States, Italy and Spain. Sources were T cells, B-cell-depleted T cells, or PBMCs; the material itself was cDNA or gDNA.

This clone showed up just a few times. Different DNA sequences within this sample yield the same CDR3. Original handling: Nucleated cell number was recorded as an estimate derived from reference gene primer amplification. TCRdb's table, derived via immunoSEQ multiplex PCR, lists solely in-frame clones and lacks some. The V and J calls and clone size come from that table; D and trimming were worked out from the DNA. The data contain a few hundred thousand clones, more than 70% of them singletons. Losses at the gene ends were 0 bases for V and 3 bases for J; bases not matched to a gene: 2. Germline CDR1 and CDR2: MNHEY and SVGAGI. The CDR3 runs to 16 residues.

The sequence derives from a woman between 18 and 29 years old with acute or convalescent COVID-19. The chain is built from TRBV6-5 and TRBJ2-1, with 10 positions matching TRBD1. Sequenced sample: peripheral blood. This CDR3 is CASSYSGTGVYNEQFF. Here the CDR3 DNA reads TGTGCCAGCAGTTACTCCGGGACAGGGGTCTACAATGAGCAGTTCTTC.